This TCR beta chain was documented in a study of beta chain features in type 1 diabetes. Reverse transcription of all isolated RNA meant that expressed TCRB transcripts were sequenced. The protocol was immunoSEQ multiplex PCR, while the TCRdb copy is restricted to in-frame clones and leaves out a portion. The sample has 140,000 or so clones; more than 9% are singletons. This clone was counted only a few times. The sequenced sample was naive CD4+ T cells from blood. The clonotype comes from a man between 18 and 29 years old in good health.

In nucleotides, the CDR3 is TGTGCCAGCAGTTACTCCGGGACAGGGGGTACCGGGGAGCTGTTTTTT. Its protein is CASSYSGTGGTGELFF. The chain carries TRBV6-5 and TRBJ2-2, with TRBD1 identical over 11 bases. This CDR3 is built from 16 residues. Looked up from germline, CDR1 is MNHEY and CDR2 is SVGAGI. V dropped 0 bases and J dropped 5; count of bases not matched to a gene: 2.